The sequence of this T cell receptor (beta chain) was determined in a study of shared clonotypes between healthy human individuals. The assay was immunoSEQ multiplex PCR, and TCRdb's table has in-frame clones only and misses some. The data hold 2 million or so clones, with 95% observed a single time. Germline V gene lookup returns CDR1 SGHRS and CDR2 YFSETQ. The CDR3 contains 15 residues. The V gene lost 3 bases and the J gene lost 4 bases, with 17 bases spanning the gap. The V call is TRBV5-1, the J call TRBJ2-7; a possible D gene is TRBD2 (6 bases). Sample: naive CD4+ T cells sorted from blood. As for subset: CD45RA+ positively selected. This clonotype originated in a man between 18 and 29 years old in good health. CDR3 region: CASSSNTGTHYEQYF. CDR3 in DNA: TGCGCCAGCAGCTCAAATACCGGGACTCATTACGAGCAGTACTTC.